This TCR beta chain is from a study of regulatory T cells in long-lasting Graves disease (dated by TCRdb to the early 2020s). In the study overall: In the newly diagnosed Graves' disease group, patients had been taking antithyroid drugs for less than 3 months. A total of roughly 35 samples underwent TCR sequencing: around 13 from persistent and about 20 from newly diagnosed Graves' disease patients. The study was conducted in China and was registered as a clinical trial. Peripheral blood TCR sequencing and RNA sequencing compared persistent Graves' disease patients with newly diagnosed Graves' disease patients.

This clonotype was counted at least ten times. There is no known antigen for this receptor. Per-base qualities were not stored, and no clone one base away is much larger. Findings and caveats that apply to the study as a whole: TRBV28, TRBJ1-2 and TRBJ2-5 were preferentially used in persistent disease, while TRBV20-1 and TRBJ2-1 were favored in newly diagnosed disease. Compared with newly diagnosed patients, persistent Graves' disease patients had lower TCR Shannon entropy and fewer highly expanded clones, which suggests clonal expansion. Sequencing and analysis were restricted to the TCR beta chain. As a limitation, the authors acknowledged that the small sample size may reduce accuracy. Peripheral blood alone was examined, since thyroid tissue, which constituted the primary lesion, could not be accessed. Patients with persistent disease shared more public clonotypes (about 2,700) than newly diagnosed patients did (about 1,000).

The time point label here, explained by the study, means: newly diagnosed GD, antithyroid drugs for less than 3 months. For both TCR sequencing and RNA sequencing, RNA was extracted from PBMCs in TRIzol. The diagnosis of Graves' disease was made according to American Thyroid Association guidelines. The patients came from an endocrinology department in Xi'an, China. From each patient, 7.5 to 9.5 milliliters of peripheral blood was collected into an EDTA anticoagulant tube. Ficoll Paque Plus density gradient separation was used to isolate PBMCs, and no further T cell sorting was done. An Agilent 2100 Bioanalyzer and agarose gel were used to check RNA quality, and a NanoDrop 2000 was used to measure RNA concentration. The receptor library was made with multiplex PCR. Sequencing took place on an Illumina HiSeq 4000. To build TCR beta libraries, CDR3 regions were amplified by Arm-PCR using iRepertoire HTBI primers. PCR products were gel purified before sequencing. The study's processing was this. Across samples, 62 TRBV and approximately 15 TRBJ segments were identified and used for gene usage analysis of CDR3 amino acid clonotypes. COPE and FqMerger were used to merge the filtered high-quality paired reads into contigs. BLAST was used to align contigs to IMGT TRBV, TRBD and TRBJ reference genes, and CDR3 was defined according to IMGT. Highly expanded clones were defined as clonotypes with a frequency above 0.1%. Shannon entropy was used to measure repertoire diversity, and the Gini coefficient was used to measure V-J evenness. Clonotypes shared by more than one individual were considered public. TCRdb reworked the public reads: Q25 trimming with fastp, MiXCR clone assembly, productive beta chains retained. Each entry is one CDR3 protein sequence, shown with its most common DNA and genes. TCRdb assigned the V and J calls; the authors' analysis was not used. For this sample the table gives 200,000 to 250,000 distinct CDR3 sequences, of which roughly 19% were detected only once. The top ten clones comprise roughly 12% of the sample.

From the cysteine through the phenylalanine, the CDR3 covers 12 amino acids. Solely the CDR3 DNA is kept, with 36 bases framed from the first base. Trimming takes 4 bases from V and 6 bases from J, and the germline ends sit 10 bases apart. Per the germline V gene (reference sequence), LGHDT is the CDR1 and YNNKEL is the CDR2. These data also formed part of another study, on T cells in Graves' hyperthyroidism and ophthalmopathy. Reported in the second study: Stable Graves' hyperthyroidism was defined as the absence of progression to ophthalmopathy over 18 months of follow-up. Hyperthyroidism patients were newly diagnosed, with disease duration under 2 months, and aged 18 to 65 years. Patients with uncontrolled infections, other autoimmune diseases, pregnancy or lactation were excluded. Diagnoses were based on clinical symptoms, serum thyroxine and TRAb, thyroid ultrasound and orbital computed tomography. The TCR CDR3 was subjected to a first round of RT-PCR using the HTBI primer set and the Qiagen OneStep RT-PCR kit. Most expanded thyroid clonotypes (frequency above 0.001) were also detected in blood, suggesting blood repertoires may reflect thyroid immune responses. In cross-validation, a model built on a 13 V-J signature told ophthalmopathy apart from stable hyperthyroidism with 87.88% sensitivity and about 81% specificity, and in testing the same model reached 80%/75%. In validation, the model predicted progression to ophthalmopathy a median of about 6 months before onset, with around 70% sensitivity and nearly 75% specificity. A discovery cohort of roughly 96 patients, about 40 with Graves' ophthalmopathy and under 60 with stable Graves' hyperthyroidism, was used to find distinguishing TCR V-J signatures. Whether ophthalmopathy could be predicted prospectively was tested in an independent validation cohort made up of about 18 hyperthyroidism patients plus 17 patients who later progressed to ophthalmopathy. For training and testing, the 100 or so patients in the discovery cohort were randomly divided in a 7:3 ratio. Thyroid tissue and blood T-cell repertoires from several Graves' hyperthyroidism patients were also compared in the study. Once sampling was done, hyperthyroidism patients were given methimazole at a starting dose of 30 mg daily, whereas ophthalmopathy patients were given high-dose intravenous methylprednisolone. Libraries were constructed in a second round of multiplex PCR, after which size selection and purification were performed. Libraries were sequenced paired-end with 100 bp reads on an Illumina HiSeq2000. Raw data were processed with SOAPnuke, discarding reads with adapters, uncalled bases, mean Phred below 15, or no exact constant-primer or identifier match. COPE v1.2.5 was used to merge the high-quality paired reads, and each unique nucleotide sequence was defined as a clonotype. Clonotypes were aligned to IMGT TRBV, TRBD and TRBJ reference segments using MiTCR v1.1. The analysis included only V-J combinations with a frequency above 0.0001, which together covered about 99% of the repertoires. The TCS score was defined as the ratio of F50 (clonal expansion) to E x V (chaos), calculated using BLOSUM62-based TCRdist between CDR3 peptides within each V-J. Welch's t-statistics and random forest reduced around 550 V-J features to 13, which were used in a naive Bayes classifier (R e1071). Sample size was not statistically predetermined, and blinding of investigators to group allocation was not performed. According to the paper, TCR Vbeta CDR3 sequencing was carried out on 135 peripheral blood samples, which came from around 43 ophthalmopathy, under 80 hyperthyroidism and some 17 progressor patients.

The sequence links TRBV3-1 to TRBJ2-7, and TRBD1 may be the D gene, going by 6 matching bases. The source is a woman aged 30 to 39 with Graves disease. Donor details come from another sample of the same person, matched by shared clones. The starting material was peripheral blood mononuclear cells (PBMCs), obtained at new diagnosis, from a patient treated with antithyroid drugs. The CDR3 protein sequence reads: CASSLQGSEQYF. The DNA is TGTGCCAGCAGCCTGCAGGGGAGCGAGCAGTACTTC.